This entry lists 17 T cell receptor beta chains sequenced from one sample in a study of cytomegalovirus exposure and HLA in healthy donors. Only in-frame clones appear in the TCRdb table, and some are missing; sequencing was by immunoSEQ multiplex PCR. The profile covers a few hundred thousand clones, with roughly nine tenths appearing a single time and about 11% taken by the ten largest. Sequenced input: PBMCs. The receptors were gathered from a man in his late teens or twenties in good health and CMV-seropositive.

This sequence joins TRBV2 and TRBJ2-5; TRBD2 matches at 10 bases. CDR3 length: 14 amino acids. CDR1 SNHLY and CDR2 FYNNEI come from the germline V gene. V gave up 3 bases and J gave up 8 bases; unmatched junction bases: 6. The CDR3 reads CASSDPSGRGTQYF. DNA of the CDR3: TGTGCCAGCAGTGATCCTAGCGGGAGAGGTACCCAGTACTTC.

This sequence joins TRBV20-1 and TRBJ2-1; D not resolved. V was shortened by 2 bases and J by 8 bases, with 7 bases between the two germline ends. Germline CDR1 reads DFQATT; CDR2 reads SNEGSKA (reference sequence). This CDR3 has 11 residues. The CDR3 nucleotides are TGCAGTGCTAGACGTCAGTATGAGCAGTTCTTC. Its translation is CSARRQYEQFF.

CDR3 loop: CASSLVGWNEQFF. The CDR3 coding sequence is TGTGCCAGCAGCTTAGTCGGGTGGAATGAGCAGTTCTTC. The chain has TRBV7-9 and TRBJ2-1; D unclear. This CDR3 contains 13 residues. Germline V gives CDR1 SEHNR, CDR2 FQNEAQ (reference sequence). The V gene lost 1 base and the J gene lost 7 bases, with 8 bases spanning the gap.

This chain joins TRBV5-1 and TRBJ1-1; a possible D gene is TRBD1 (5 bases). Trimming pared 2 bases from V and 1 base from J, leaving 15 bases between. Per the germline V gene, CDR1 is SGHRS and CDR2 is YFSETQ. This CDR3 contains 16 residues. CDR3 in DNA: TGCGCCAGCAGCTTAGGGGTCTCAATCCCGAACACTGAAGCTTTCTTT. As protein: CASSLGVSIPNTEAFF.

The chain links TRBV6-5 to TRBJ2-7; D possibly matches TRBD1 or TRBD2 (5 bases each). The CDR3 length is 13 residues. Trimming took 6 bases from V and 10 from J, leaving 19 bases between them. The germline gives CDR1 MNHEY, CDR2 SVGAGI. The CDR3 coding sequence is TGTGCCAGCAGAGGGACGGGGCAAGGGCTACAGTACTTC. Translated, it gives CASRGTGQGLQYF.

The V gene is TRBV7-9, the J gene TRBJ1-2; no definite D call. V was clipped by 2 bases and J by 0 bases, with 4 bases between them. Germline-derived CDR1 and CDR2 are SEHNR and FQNEAQ (reference sequence). The CDR3 is 13 amino acids. CDR3 DNA: TGTGCCAGCAGCTTATCACCTAACTATGGCTACACCTTC. Translated, it gives CASSLSPNYGYTF.

The chain links TRBV10-3 to TRBJ2-7; a weak D match, TRBD2 (6 bases). Germline V gene data show CDR1 as ENHRY and CDR2 as SYGVKD. The CDR3 extends over 15 amino acids. Trimming removed 6 bases at V and 3 bases at J, with 18 bases between. The CDR3 spells CAIRGEAGQHYEQYF. The DNA of the CDR3 is TGTGCCATCAGAGGTGAAGCGGGTCAACACTACGAGCAGTACTTC.

This chain links TRBV25-1 with TRBJ2-1; D is perhaps TRBD1 (6 bases). V lost 6 bases, J lost 8 bases, and 20 bases lay in between. CDR3 length equals 15 residues. Germline V gives CDR1 MGHDK, CDR2 SYGVNS. CDR3 loop: CASRTGTMGRDEQFF. In DNA form, the CDR3 reads TGTGCCAGCAGGACCGGGACAATGGGTCGCGATGAGCAGTTCTTC.

This chain's CDR3 is CASSPGREQFF. The CDR3 region has the DNA TGTGCCAGCAGCCCGGGTCGTGAGCAGTTCTTC. This chain uses TRBV6-5 with TRBJ2-1; D is unresolved. The CDR3 runs to 11 residues. The V gene's germline CDR1 is MNHEY and CDR2 SVGAGI. Between the trimmed V and J ends, which lost 6 bases and 9 bases, there was a span of 9 bases.

This clone was counted between two and nine times. J is TRBJ1-4 and V is TRBV2, with 10 bases fitting TRBD1. The CDR3 has 15 residues. V lost 6 bases and J lost 4; bases outside the gene matches: 5. CDR1 is SNHLY, CDR2 FYNNEI, per germline. The CDR3 region has the DNA TGTGCCAGCAGCCAAAGGACAGGGGGTAATGAAAAACTGTTTTTT. Its protein product is CASSQRTGGNEKLFF.

This chain uses TRBV15 with TRBJ2-7; possible D gene TRBD2, 5 bases. The CDR3 extends over 16 amino acids. With 2 bases removed from V and 1 base from J, the gap between germline ends came to 15 bases. Germline V CDR1 and CDR2: LNHNV, YYDKDF (reference sequence). CDR3 nucleotides: TGTGCCACCAGCAGAATCGCGAGGGATCTATCCTACGAGCAGTACTTC. Translation gives CATSRIARDLSYEQYF.

V gene TRBV29-1 combines with J gene TRBJ2-1, with D possibly matching TRBD1 (6 bases). Deletions cut 4 bases from V and 8 bases from J, with 12 bases between. This CDR3 has 12 amino acids. Germline V gives CDR1 SQVTM, CDR2 ANQGSEA. The CDR3 protein is CSVVQGSDEQFF. The CDR3, as DNA: TGCAGCGTTGTACAGGGCAGCGATGAGCAGTTCTTC.

This chain links TRBV28 with TRBJ1-1; no reliable D call. The CDR3 covers 11 residues. Germline assignment: CDR1 MDHEN and CDR2 SYDVKM. V dropped 3 bases and J dropped 6 bases, with 5 bases sitting between them. The CDR3 DNA follows: TGTGCCAGCAGTTTTTGGTCTGAAGCTTTCTTT. Translating it yields CASSFWSEAFF.

V usage is TRBV19 and J usage is TRBJ1-2, with D uncertain. V was cut by 2 bases and J by 0 bases, with 4 bases left in between. The CDR3 is made up of 13 amino acids. Germline CDR1 LNHDA, CDR2 SQIVND (reference sequence). This CDR3 reads CASSITSNYGYTF. The CDR3 nucleotides are TGTGCCAGTAGTATAACATCTAACTATGGCTACACCTTC.

Comment on this clone: Other DNA sequences in the same sample also yield this CDR3. CDR3 sequence (DNA): TGTGCCAGCAGTTCCGCGGGGAATCAGCCCCAGCATTTT. It translates to CASSSAGNQPQHF. The V and J genes are TRBV27 and TRBJ1-5; unclear D gene. V was shortened by 4 bases and J by 4 bases, with 8 bases between the two germline ends. Germline CDR1 reads MNHEY; CDR2 reads SMNVEV (reference sequence). This CDR3 region has 13 residues.

The gene calls are TRBV4-3 and TRBJ2-7; 7 bases are shared with TRBD2. The CDR3 contains 15 residues. The J segment lost 2 bases and the V segment lost 0 bases, leaving 4 bases of the junction unmatched. Per germline, CDR1 LGHNA and CDR2 YSLEER. CDR3 residues: CASSQDLLAAYEQYF. CDR3 DNA sequence: TGCGCCAGCAGCCAAGATTTGCTAGCGGCCTACGAGCAGTACTTC.

The chain joins TRBV11-2 to TRBJ2-1, with D maybe TRBD2 (5 bases). This CDR3 is 14 amino acids long. The V gene lost 1 base and the J gene lost 8 bases, with 12 bases spanning the gap. CDR1 is SGHAT, CDR2 FQNNGV, per germline. This CDR3 reads CASSLGALVHEQFF. The CDR3 nucleotides read TGTGCCAGCAGCTTAGGGGCACTAGTGCATGAGCAGTTCTTC.